The clone carrying this T cell receptor beta chain appeared a few times. Its antigen is undetermined. The time point is: patch test 1, 2 weeks after DPC sensitization. The treatment denotes: therapeutic diphenylcyclopropenone sensitization with weekly scalp DPC. This entry comes from a study of human T cells and chemical hapten exposure. Study-wide findings and caveats: Expanded TCRs were compared with controls, and the expanded TCRs formed significantly more large CDR3 similarity clusters.

The CDR3 runs 16 residues. Germline CDR1 reads SQVTM; CDR2 reads ANQGSEA. Losses at the gene ends were 4 bases for V and 8 bases for J; bases not matched to a gene: 14. Individual cDNA molecules each carried unique molecular identifiers attached by the library. TCRdb itself ran the RACE reads through MiXCR, one entry per CDR3 protein. This table has roughly 190,000 distinct CDR3 sequences, about a fifth appearing once. The chain links TRBV29-1 to TRBJ2-1; TRBD2 matches 10 bases. This TCR derives from a woman between 50 and 59 years old with alopecia areata. Some clones in this sample may be carry-over from other donors' samples. The material was whole blood, obtained in connection with sensitization to the hapten diphenylcyclopropenone (DPC). CDR3 sequence: CSVVGSSGRVMYEQFF. CDR3 bases: TGCAGCGTTGTTGGGTCTAGCGGGAGAGTGATGTATGAGCAGTTCTTC.